The TCR beta chain described here comes from a study of PD-L1 blockade in urothelial cancer. Study-wide background: Atezolizumab therapy began for patients in 2014, dosed at 1,200 mg intravenously every 3 weeks. Blood yielded a median of 141,255 T cells per sample.

The V gene lost 0 bases and the J gene lost 7 bases, with 16 bases spanning the gap. Germline-derived CDR1 and CDR2 are SGHNT and YYREEE (reference sequence). The CDR3 loop spans 16 amino acids. This table comes from immunoSEQ multiplex PCR, and its TCRdb copy is limited to in-frame clones, with some not included. The sample consists of about 40,000 clones, 80% to 90% of them appearing once. Time point denoted: peripheral blood 6 weeks after treatment start. This clone showed up just a few times. The sample in question was PBMCs, obtained around atezolizumab (anti-PD-L1) treatment. The chain joins TRBV5-4 to TRBJ2-2; D possibly corresponds to TRBD2 (5 bases). The TCR originated in a man in his sixties with urothelial cancer. CDR3 in DNA: TGTGCCAGCAGCTTGGTCGCGGGCAGTTTGAGCGGGGAGCTGTTTTTT. It translates to CASSLVAGSLSGELFF.